This is a list of T cell receptor beta chains from one sample in a study of metastatic and nonmetastatic thyroid tumors. TCRdb used MiXCR to call clones anew from the PCR reads. The repertoire holds 35,000 to 50,000 clones, with roughly 12% as singletons. The sequenced material came from blood. Every receptor here comes from a male donor with papillary thyroid cancer or a benign thyroid nodule (not recorded which). Some clones in this sample may be carry-over from other donors' samples. Both conserved end residues are part of each CDR3. Fields, in order: V gene, D gene, CDR3 protein. D genes are given only for firm matches.

V: TRBV12-3/TRBV12-4; D: TRBD2; CDR3: CASSLGWGTPTSGGLNEQYF
V: TRBV4-3; D: TRBD2; CDR3: CASSLGTSGSYEQYF
V: TRBV19; D: NA; CDR3: CASSIGGSTNEKLFF
V: TRBV11-3; D: NA; CDR3: CASSLAQNNEQFF
V: TRBV7-8; D: NA; CDR3: CASSSEGRHQETQYF
V: TRBV4-3; D: NA; CDR3: CASSQEWGSIYEQYF
V: TRBV5-1; D: NA; CDR3: CASRPGAGGNTIYF
V: TRBV6-1; D: TRBD1; CDR3: CASKTGGARTEAFF
V: TRBV12-3/TRBV12-4; D: TRBD1; CDR3: CASSPPGQGPDTQYF
V: TRBV5-4; D: TRBD2; CDR3: CASTSGRAEGETQYF
V: TRBV29-1; D: NA; CDR3: CSVEDRSSGGYEQYF
V: TRBV27; D: NA; CDR3: CASSLKASQDYEQYF
V: TRBV10-2; D: NA; CDR3: CASSGGKAQETQYF
V: TRBV6-2/TRBV6-3; D: NA; CDR3: CASIGYQETQYF
V: TRBV6-1; D: NA; CDR3: CASMSDWEQYF
V: TRBV6-1; D: NA; CDR3: CASSSPYNYNEQFF
V: TRBV7-7; D: TRBD2; CDR3: CASSSSASGRLNEQFF
V: TRBV6-1; D: TRBD1; CDR3: CASSPGQGEGYGYTF
V: TRBV11-1; D: TRBD2; CDR3: CASSRRSGDTDTQYF
V: TRBV6-2/TRBV6-3; D: TRBD2; CDR3: CASRPLAGAAYEQYF
V: TRBV11-1; D: NA; CDR3: CASSSSSVRHTDTQYF
V: TRBV30; D: TRBD1; CDR3: CAWSVGQMNTEAFF
V: TRBV7-2; D: TRBD1; CDR3: CASSRGTGGAGYEKLFF
V: TRBV29-1; D: NA; CDR3: CSVEQQTGGYTF
V: TRBV7-2; D: NA; CDR3: CASSIGQGAYEQYF
V: TRBV6-6; D: NA; CDR3: CASSYSRIQETQYF
V: TRBV9; D: NA; CDR3: CASSASYRVAYGYTF
V: TRBV20-1; D: TRBD1; CDR3: CSARDSTGEDGYTF
V: TRBV28; D: NA; CDR3: CASSLWPLPFGVRRGESYEQYF
V: TRBV7-8; D: NA; CDR3: CASSLSDRSGANVLTF
V: TRBV30; D: NA; CDR3: CAWSGGTQNTGELFF
V: TRBV7-2; D: TRBD2; CDR3: CASSLGLAGDTRYF
V: TRBV7-2; D: NA; CDR3: CASSISGGITGELFF
V: TRBV11-2; D: NA; CDR3: CASSLEGNYGYTF
V: TRBV2; D: NA; CDR3: CASNVGGSTDTQYF
V: TRBV20-1; D: TRBD1; CDR3: CSARTGDYEQYF
V: TRBV20-1; D: NA; CDR3: CSARRRANTYGASFF
V: TRBV30; D: NA; CDR3: CAWSVGASNTEAFF
V: TRBV4-1; D: NA; CDR3: CASSQGLLRSGTNQETQYF
V: TRBV24-1; D: TRBD2; CDR3: CATSDPVTSGRSADTQYF
V: TRBV9; D: NA; CDR3: CASSVGVRSSGNTIYF
V: TRBV6-1; D: TRBD1; CDR3: CASRTGVDTGELFF
V: TRBV11-2; D: TRBD2; CDR3: CASSLATSAKQYF
V: TRBV27; D: TRBD1; CDR3: CASGGQASYEQYF
V: TRBV5-1; D: TRBD2; CDR3: CASSLGLALLPSEQYF
V: TRBV20-1; D: NA; CDR3: CSASRGLTGTEAFF
V: TRBV16; D: NA; CDR3: CASSQFSTIDEQYF
V: TRBV9; D: NA; CDR3: CASSPRANSGANVLTF
V: TRBV6-2/TRBV6-3; D: TRBD1; CDR3: CASSLSGTGVLFF
V: TRBV7-8; D: NA; CDR3: CASSFGGGGTGELFF
V: TRBV7-9; D: NA; CDR3: CASSPSSLEQYF
V: TRBV15; D: NA; CDR3: CATSRRRRSPSINTQYF